These 22 T cell receptor beta chains were all obtained from the same sample, sequenced in a study of blood T cells in healthy people across ages. Then a second PCR, running about 6 to 11 cycles, was carried out with a sample-barcoded 5' primer and a J-beta primer mix. TCRdb independently ran MiXCR on the 5' RACE reads; one entry per CDR3 protein. The sample carries under 2,000,000 distinct CDR3 sequences, 49% recorded once. The sample comprised blood. The receptors come from a middle-aged woman in good health.

This rearrangement joins TRBV4-2 to TRBJ2-1, with D unresolved. From germline, CDR1 is LGHNA and CDR2 YNFKEQ. The CDR3 is 13 amino acids. V lost 3 bases to trimming and J lost 8 bases, with 11 bases between them. For the CDR3, the DNA is TGTGCCAGCAGCCATCTCTTAGTCGATGAGCAGTTCTTC. Protein: CASSHLLVDEQFF.

Points on this clonotype: The CDR3 does not end in the conserved phenylalanine or tryptophan, so this is likely a read error. The rearrangement links TRBV4-3 to TRBJ2-7; D is perhaps TRBD1 or TRBD2 (5 bases each). Germline values: CDR1 LGHNA, CDR2 YSLEER. The V gene lost 0 bases and the J gene lost 2 bases, with 14 bases spanning the gap. The length of the CDR3 is 16 residues. The CDR3 here is CASSQEEWGSAYEQYL. As DNA, the CDR3 is TGCGCCAGCAGCCAAGAAGAGTGGGGGTCCGCCTACGAGCAGTACTTG.

This clonotype was seen a single time. The chain employs TRBV6-1 and TRBJ2-7, with TRBD2 identical over 14 bases. Germline V gene lookup returns CDR1 MNHNS and CDR2 SASEGT. V was pared by 6 bases and J by 3 bases, with 13 bases of the junction left unmatched. The CDR3 sequence is 18 residues long. The CDR3 sequence is CASRPGLAGDSLIYEQYF. The DNA of the CDR3 is TGTGCCAGCAGACCGGGACTAGCGGGGGACTCTTTAATCTACGAGCAGTACTTC.

The CDR3 sequence is CSVEDVGLGTDTQYF. The CDR3 region has the DNA TGCAGCGTTGAAGATGTTGGACTAGGCACAGATACGCAGTATTTT. V gene TRBV29-1 combines with J gene TRBJ2-3; TRBD2 matches at 7 bases. The CDR3 covers 15 residues. V lost 0 bases and J lost 1; bases outside the gene matches: 4. In germline, CDR1 is SQVTM, CDR2 ANQGSEA.

The chain combines TRBV20-1 with TRBJ2-7, with unresolved D. Trimming left V 6 bases short and J 7 bases short, with 19 bases between. Germline assignment: CDR1 DFQATT and CDR2 SNEGSKA (reference sequence). There are 13 residues in the CDR3. CDR3 in DNA: TGCAGTGCACCTAACATGCCCCTCCGTGAGCAGTACTTC. Translating it yields CSAPNMPLREQYF.

V and J are TRBV12-5 and TRBJ2-5; 7 nucleotides match TRBD1. Germline V gene data show CDR1 as LGHNT and CDR2 as FRNRAP. V shed 2 bases, J shed 2 bases, and the junction held 5 bases outside the gene matches. The length of the CDR3 is 15 residues. In DNA, the CDR3 is TGTGCTAGTGGTTTGTCGTCAGGGGGTCAAGAGACCCAGTACTTC. Translated, it gives CASGLSSGGQETQYF.

This clonotype was detected a few times. The chain couples TRBV6-2 or TRBV6-3 to TRBJ1-2; TRBD1 might be the D (5 bases). This CDR3 spans 12 amino acids. Trimming took off 2 bases at V and 9 bases at J, with 10 bases between the two ends. From germline, CDR1 is MNHEY and CDR2 SVGEGT. The CDR3 loop is CASSYDSLSYTF. CDR3 sequence (DNA): TGTGCCAGCAGTTACGACAGTTTGAGCTACACCTTC.

Regarding this clonotype: A single base separates this from a much larger clone, so it may be a read error. This chain joins TRBV29-1 and TRBJ2-4; the match to TRBD2 covers 7 bases. The J call is in doubt because the DNA end fits TRBJ2-7 better. The CDR3 is 14 amino acids. From germline, CDR1 is SQVTM and CDR2 ANQGSEA. CDR3 sequence reads: CSVGREGRLDEQYF. DNA of the CDR3: TGCAGCGTTGGTAGGGAGGGGCGCCTTGACGAGCAGTACTTC.

This clonotype was found a few times. The CDR3 DNA follows: TGTGCCAGCAGTCCTCCTGGACTAGCGGGGGGAGAGACCCAGTACTTC. Translating it yields CASSPPGLAGGETQYF. J is TRBJ2-5 and V is TRBV7-9, with TRBD2 matching over 14 bases. Germline values: CDR1 SEHNR, CDR2 FQNEAQ (reference sequence). The CDR3 has 16 amino acids. Losses at the gene ends were 6 bases for V and 4 bases for J; bases not matched to a gene: 7. Filled out from reference TRBV7-9 and TRBJ2-5, the complete variable domain reads DTGVSQNPRHKITKRGQNVTFRCDPISEHNRLYWYRQTLGQGPEFLTYFQNEAQLEKSRLLSDRFSAERPKGSFSTLEIQRTEQGDSAMYLCASSPPGLAGGETQYFGPGTRLLVL.

J is TRBJ1-2 and V is TRBV5-5; D is unclear. This CDR3 spans 14 amino acids. Per germline, CDR1 SGHKS and CDR2 YYEKEE (reference sequence). Deletions cut 2 bases from V and 6 bases from J, with 14 bases between. CDR3 bases: TGTGCCAGCAGCTTCCTGAACGGGTGGAATGGCTACACCTTC. Translation gives CASSFLNGWNGYTF. Full variable domain (rest looked up from reference TRBV5-5 and TRBJ1-2): DAGVTQSPTHLIKTRGQQVTLRCSPISGHKSVSWYQQVLGQGPQFIFQYYEKEERGRGNFPDRFSARQFPNYSSELNVNALLLGDSALYLCASSFLNGWNGYTFGSGTRLTVV.

There are a few counts of this clonotype. The chain has TRBV29-1 and TRBJ2-7; 9 nucleotides align to TRBD1. Gene TRBJ2-5 matches the end of the DNA better, so the J call may be wrong. The germline V gene has CDR1 SQVTM and CDR2 ANQGSEA. This CDR3 is built from 12 residues. The CDR3 region is CSVGQGLETQYF. For the CDR3, the DNA is TGCAGCGTGGGACAGGGTCTGGAGACCCAGTACTTC.

The CDR3 coding sequence is TGTGCCAGCAGTTTGGGGCGAATTGAGCAGTTCTTC. It yields the protein CASSLGRIEQFF. This sequence joins TRBV6-6 and TRBJ2-1; a possible D gene is TRBD1 (5 bases). Between the trimmed V and J ends, which lost 4 bases and 9 bases, there was a span of 10 bases. CDR1 and CDR2 (germline): MNHNY, SVGAGI (reference sequence). The CDR3 spans 12 residues.

The V call is TRBV7-2, the J call TRBJ2-6; D might be TRBD2 (5 bases). Germline values: CDR1 SGHTA, CDR2 FQGNSA. CDR3 length equals 12 residues. The ends were cut back, 0 bases at V and 13 bases at J, with 7 bases in the middle. DNA of the CDR3: TGTGCCAGCAGCTTAGCTACGGGGGTCCTGACTTTC. This sequence encodes CASSLATGVLTF.

The chain links TRBV7-2 to TRBJ2-7; D not resolved. Germline CDR1 is SGHTA and CDR2 is FQGNSA. This CDR3 region has 13 residues. Trimming took off 2 bases at V and 6 bases at J, with 11 bases between the two ends. Here the CDR3 reads CASSLSAVSEQYF. As DNA, the CDR3 is TGTGCCAGCAGCTTATCAGCCGTTTCCGAGCAGTACTTC.

This sequence joins TRBV7-8 and TRBJ1-1; 9 positions agree with TRBD1. The V gene's germline CDR1 is SGHVS and CDR2 FQNEAQ. The CDR3 spans 15 residues. V shed 3 bases and J 3 bases; nucleotides not matched to a gene: 5. DNA for the CDR3: TGTGCCAGCAGCTTTTGGGACAGGGCAGACACTGAAGCTTTCTTT. Its protein is CASSFWDRADTEAFF.

The rearrangement uses TRBV20-1 and TRBJ1-2; TRBD1 agrees at 8 bases. This CDR3 comprises 13 residues. J lost 7 bases, V lost 5 bases, and 9 bases had no gene match. Germline V gives CDR1 DFQATT, CDR2 SNEGSKA (reference sequence). The CDR3 is CSARTGSPGGYTF. In nucleotides, the CDR3 is TGCAGTGCTCGGACAGGGAGTCCCGGTGGCTACACCTTC.

This clonotype was observed a handful of times. The CDR3 here is CASSRRQGALDEQYF. For the CDR3, the DNA is TGTGCCAGCAGTAGACGACAGGGGGCTTTGGACGAGCAGTACTTC. The chain is built from TRBV6-2 or TRBV6-3 and TRBJ2-7, with 10 bases fitting TRBD1. The CDR3 contains 15 residues. CDR1 and CDR2 (germline): MNHEY, SVGEGT. The V segment lost 5 bases and the J segment 5 bases; nucleotides outside the gene matches: 9.

For this clonotype: The junction differs from germline at one of its ends, possibly a read error. This rearrangement joins TRBV4-3 to TRBJ2-3; D remains unclear. This CDR3 comprises 17 residues. CDR1 and CDR2 from the germline V gene are LGHNA and YSLEER. In nucleotides, the CDR3 is TGCACCAGCAGCCAAGATGTACAACACTCTAGCACAGATACGCAGTATTTT. Translating gives CTSSQDVQHSSTDTQYF.

The genes are TRBV7-2 and TRBJ1-4; D is unresolved. There are 15 residues in the CDR3. The V and J ends lost 5 bases and 8 bases respectively, with 18 bases between them. CDR1 and CDR2 (germline): SGHTA, FQGNSA. This chain's CDR3 is CASSTRLDSKEKLFF. Here the CDR3 DNA reads TGTGCCAGCAGCACGCGCCTCGACTCGAAAGAAAAACTGTTTTTT.

The V call is TRBV12-3 or TRBV12-4, the J call TRBJ1-2; D ambiguous. There are 13 residues in the CDR3. Trimming took 3 bases from V and 6 from J, leaving 11 bases between them. The DNA for the CDR3 is TGTGCCAGCAGTTTGAACAGTATCAATGGCTACACCTTC. Translation gives CASSLNSINGYTF.

The table lists this clonotype with a few counts. The CDR3 DNA follows: TGCAGTGCAACGGTCCGGACCCGAGTTTACAATGAGCAGTTCTTC. Amino acids: CSATVRTRVYNEQFF. The V call is TRBV20-1, the J call TRBJ2-1, with unresolved D. CDR3 length: 15 amino acids. Trimming cost V 6 bases and J 4 bases, with 19 bases left between them. Germline values: CDR1 DFQATT, CDR2 SNEGSKA (reference sequence).

This rearrangement joins TRBV20-1 to TRBJ2-5; possible D gene TRBD1, 6 bases. V was trimmed by 2 bases and J by 5 bases, leaving 12 bases between them. The CDR3 is 13 residues long. Germline CDR1 reads DFQATT; CDR2 reads SNEGSKA (reference sequence). Written as DNA, the CDR3 is TGCAGTGCTAGAAGGGGACACGCCGAGACCCAGTACTTC. Its translation is CSARRGHAETQYF.